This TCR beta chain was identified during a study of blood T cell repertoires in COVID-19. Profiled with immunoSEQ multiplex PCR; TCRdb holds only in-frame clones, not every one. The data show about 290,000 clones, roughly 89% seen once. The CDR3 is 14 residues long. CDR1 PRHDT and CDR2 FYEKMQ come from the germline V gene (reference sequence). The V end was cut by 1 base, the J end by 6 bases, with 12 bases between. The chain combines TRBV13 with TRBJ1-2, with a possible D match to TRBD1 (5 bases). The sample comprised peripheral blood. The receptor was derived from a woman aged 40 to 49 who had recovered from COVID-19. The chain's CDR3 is CASSLVSTVNGYTF. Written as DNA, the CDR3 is TGTGCCAGCAGCTTAGTGTCGACAGTGAATGGCTACACCTTC.